These T cell receptor beta chains were read from a single sample in a study of blood T cells in healthy people across ages. TCRdb used MiXCR to reprocess the 5' RACE reads, holding one entry per CDR3 protein. The repertoire consists of over a million distinct CDR3 sequences, with 20% to 25% occurring once and the leading ten covering approximately 0.7%. These data also featured in a second study, about T cells of mothers and their children.

Sequencing was carried out using blood. All receptors derive from a girl aged 2-10 years in good health. Each CDR3 is given with its conserved first and last residue. A D gene is named only where the DNA matches it firmly. Part of the rows lack a size; the others show once, few, many or a class for expanded clones.

d_call	v_call	j_call	clone_size	cdr3_aa	cdr3_nt
-	TRBV6-5	TRBJ2-4	-	CASSYSFRAGLGNIQYF	TGTGCCAGCAGTTACTCGTTTAGGGCAGGGTTAGGAAACATTCAGTACTTC
TRBD1	TRBV29-1	TRBJ1-3	-	CSALAGDSSGNTIYF	TGCAGCGCCCTTGCAGGGGACAGCTCTGGAAACACCATATATTTT
-	TRBV25-1	TRBJ2-7	few	CASSVTGDEQYF	TGTGCCAGCAGTGTGACAGGAGACGAGCAGTACTTC
-	TRBV15	TRBJ2-1	-	CATVVAGINNEQFF	TGTGCCACCGTCGTAGCAGGAATCAACAATGAGCAGTTCTTC
-	TRBV10-2	TRBJ2-1	-	CASSEKGLRRSYNEQFF	TGCGCCAGCAGTGAAAAGGGTTTGAGGCGCTCCTACAATGAGCAGTTCTTC
-	TRBV9	TRBJ2-2	-	CASSEDVWLGPTGELFF	TGTGCCAGCAGCGAAGACGTCTGGTTGGGGCCCACCGGGGAGCTGTTTTTT
-	TRBV12-3/TRBV12-4	TRBJ2-7	few	CASRSGLNAYEQYF	TGTGCCAGCAGATCGGGACTTAATGCCTACGAGCAGTACTTC
TRBD2	TRBV7-2	TRBJ2-7	-	CASSPTWLAVDYEQYF	TGTGCCAGCTCCCCAACGTGGCTAGCGGTGGACTACGAGCAGTACTTC
TRBD1	TRBV6-6	TRBJ2-5	-	CASSQQGGQYF	TGTGCCAGCAGCCAACAGGGGGGCCAGTACTTC
-	TRBV7-3	TRBJ2-1	few	CASSVEIGDEQFF	TGTGCCAGCAGCGTAGAAATCGGGGATGAGCAGTTCTTC
-	TRBV29-1	TRBJ1-1	-	CSVMTRRNTEAFF	TGCAGCGTCATGACACGCAGGAACACTGAAGCTTTCTTT
TRBD2	TRBV4-3	TRBJ2-1	-	CASSQEPSGALGDEQFF	TGCGCCAGCAGCCAAGAGCCTAGCGGGGCCCTAGGCGATGAGCAGTTCTTC
TRBD2	TRBV29-1	TRBJ2-7	many	CSAAGLAGVEQYF	TGCAGCGCGGCGGGACTAGCGGGAGTCGAGCAGTACTTC